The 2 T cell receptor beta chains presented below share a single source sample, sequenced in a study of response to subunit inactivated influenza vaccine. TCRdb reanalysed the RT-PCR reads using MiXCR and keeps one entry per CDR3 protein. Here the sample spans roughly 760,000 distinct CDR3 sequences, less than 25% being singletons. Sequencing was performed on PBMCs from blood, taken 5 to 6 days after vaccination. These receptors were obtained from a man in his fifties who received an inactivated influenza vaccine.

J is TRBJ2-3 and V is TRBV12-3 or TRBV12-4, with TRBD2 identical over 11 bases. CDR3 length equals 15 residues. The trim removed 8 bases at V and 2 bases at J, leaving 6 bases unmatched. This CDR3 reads CASLAGGVVTDTQYF. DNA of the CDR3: TGTGCCAGCCTAGCGGGGGGTGTCGTCACAGATACGCAGTATTTT.

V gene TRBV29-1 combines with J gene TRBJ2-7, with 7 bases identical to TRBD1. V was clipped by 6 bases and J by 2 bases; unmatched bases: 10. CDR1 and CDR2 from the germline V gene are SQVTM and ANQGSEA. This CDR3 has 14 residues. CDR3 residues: CSVTARDRAYEQYF. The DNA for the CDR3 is TGCAGCGTGACCGCCCGGGACAGAGCCTACGAGCAGTACTTC.